This is a list of T cell receptor beta chains from one sample in a study of beta chain features in type 1 diabetes. The repertoire was sequenced with immunoSEQ multiplex PCR; TCRdb's copy has only in-frame clones and lacks some. The sample comprises about 160,000 clones, 7.8% of which are singletons, and more than 0.75% rests with the top ten. Material: central memory CD4+ T cells from blood. The origin of the receptors is a woman in her thirties or forties with type 1 diabetes. Each CDR3 is given without its conserved first and last residue. Each record gives: V gene, D gene, J gene, CDR3 protein. D genes are given only for firm matches.

TRBV30	NA	TRBJ2-1	AWSRGNEQF
TRBV18	NA	TRBJ2-7	ASSPREEQY
TRBV7-9	TRBD1	TRBJ2-7	ASSSSGTDVYEQY
TRBV2	TRBD1	TRBJ1-2	ASSNLGQGGIYGYT
TRBV6-5	NA	TRBJ1-5	ASRMDRDQPQH
TRBV7-2	NA	TRBJ1-2	ASSLGGLANYGYT
TRBV7-2	TRBD1	TRBJ1-1	ASSDRTGRPEAF
TRBV28	NA	TRBJ2-7	ASSLASYEQY
TRBV7-9	NA	TRBJ2-1	ASRPSGTGTNNEQF
TRBV5-6	NA	TRBJ2-2	ASSSGQRGTGELF
TRBV18	NA	TRBJ2-2	ASSFPSGNTGELF
TRBV29-1	TRBD1	TRBJ2-7	SVRTGSYEQY
TRBV28	NA	TRBJ2-3	ASSDRSDTQY
TRBV6-5	TRBD1	TRBJ1-1	ASSYGGTANTEAF
TRBV7-9	NA	TRBJ1-2	ASSLLQGSLGYT
TRBV19	NA	TRBJ1-1	ASSRDTFPEAF
TRBV5-1	TRBD1	TRBJ1-5	ASSDGTGVSDNQPQH
TRBV7-9	TRBD2	TRBJ2-3	ASSLNSGTTDTQY
TRBV2	TRBD1	TRBJ1-5	ATRDRGSNQPQH
TRBV5-4	TRBD2	TRBJ2-1	ASSPGTSGSREEQF
TRBV28	NA	TRBJ2-1	ASSSPVGGSYNEQF
TRBV6-5	TRBD2	TRBJ2-3	ASRKTSGSWDTQY
TRBV27	NA	TRBJ2-7	ASSLGAGVPYEQY
TRBV6-5	TRBD1	TRBJ2-2	ASSQGVANTGELF
TRBV6-5	NA	TRBJ2-7	ASSINEQY
TRBV27	TRBD1	TRBJ2-5	ASSLSGQGVETQY
TRBV6-5	TRBD1	TRBJ1-2	ASSYTGTEGYT
TRBV7-2	TRBD2	TRBJ2-7	ASSFTTGGEQY
TRBV7-2	NA	TRBJ2-2	ASSLSSLTGELF
TRBV6-5	TRBD1	TRBJ1-1	ASSTTGLAF
TRBV9	NA	TRBJ1-3	ASSTSGQSGNTIY
TRBV4-3	NA	TRBJ1-2	ASSQTANYGYT
TRBV5-1	NA	TRBJ2-6	ASSPQGSGANVLT
TRBV5-4	TRBD1	TRBJ1-6	ASSSIKDRGDLGSPLH
TRBV18	TRBD2	TRBJ2-1	ASSPRSGQYNEQF
TRBV19	NA	TRBJ2-6	ASSIQGPSSGANVLT
TRBV13	NA	TRBJ1-1	ASTRVTEAF
TRBV9	TRBD2	TRBJ2-1	ASSPAGGSYNEQF
TRBV29-1	NA	TRBJ1-4	SVEGTSTNEKLF
TRBV7-2	NA	TRBJ2-3	ASSLASVGGDTQY
TRBV6-5	TRBD2	TRBJ2-1	ASSSHSGRRDEQF
TRBV4-3	NA	TRBJ1-5	ASSQWAKADEPQH
TRBV30	NA	TRBJ2-5	AWSSQGWEETQY
TRBV11-2	TRBD1	TRBJ2-3	ASRLGQGTDTQY
TRBV29-1	NA	TRBJ2-7	SARQVGESYEQY
TRBV4-3	TRBD2	TRBJ2-3	ASSQEGLAGTDTQY
TRBV6-6	NA	TRBJ1-1	ASSYSRTEMNTEAF
TRBV18	TRBD1	TRBJ1-1	ASSPGQGEAF
TRBV29-1	NA	TRBJ1-1	SAGEWDTEAF
TRBV5-4	NA	TRBJ1-4	ASSLGVTNEKLF
TRBV18	NA	TRBJ2-3	ASSSGDRPDTQY
TRBV5-4	NA	TRBJ1-3	ASSRPGTSGNTIY
TRBV5-1	TRBD1	TRBJ1-5	ASSLGDRENQPQH